The 8 T cell receptor beta chains below come from one sample, sequenced in a study of blood T cell repertoires in COVID-19. Profiling relied on immunoSEQ multiplex PCR, and the TCRdb table lists in-frame clones only, not all of them. This table has 130,000 to 150,000 clones, more than 75% appearing once. Sequencing was done on a sample of peripheral blood. Receptors were obtained from a human donor with acute or convalescent COVID-19. The donor label of this sample is uncertain.

The chain uses TRBV7-8 and TRBJ2-2, with 9 positions matching TRBD1. The CDR3 is 16 amino acids. The J segment lost 6 bases and the V segment lost 3 bases, leaving 8 bases of the junction unmatched. The V gene's germline CDR1 is SGHVS and CDR2 FQNEAQ. The CDR3 here is CASSFPGQGFPGELFF. The CDR3 DNA follows: TGTGCCAGCAGCTTCCCGGGACAGGGTTTCCCCGGGGAGCTGTTTTTT.

This clone was detected a few times. The chain joins TRBV2 to TRBJ1-6; 10 bases fit TRBD1. Germline-derived CDR1 and CDR2 are SNHLY and FYNNEI. J lost 6 bases, V lost 1 base, and 3 bases had no gene match. This CDR3 contains 16 residues. The CDR3 nucleotides are TGTGCCAGCAGTGAAGTCTGGACAGGGGGTAATTCACCCCTCCACTTT. Translated, it gives CASSEVWTGGNSPLHF.

This rearrangement joins TRBV19 to TRBJ2-5, with a tentative D call TRBD2 (6 bases). Germline V gives CDR1 LNHDA, CDR2 SQIVND (reference sequence). Trimming pared 2 bases from V and 1 base from J, leaving 11 bases between. The CDR3 extends over 15 amino acids. The CDR3 loop is CASSIPRDGQETQYF. DNA for the CDR3: TGTGCCAGTAGTATACCGCGGGACGGCCAAGAGACCCAGTACTTC.

The chain combines TRBV5-8 with TRBJ2-7; 7 nucleotides agree with TRBD1. J lost 3 bases, V lost 0 bases, and 6 bases had no gene match. Germline CDR1 reads SGHTS; CDR2 reads YDEGEE. This CDR3 comprises 15 residues. CDR3 region: CASSLASTGSYEQYF. The CDR3 DNA is TGTGCCAGCAGCTTGGCCTCGACAGGGAGCTACGAGCAGTACTTC.

This clone occurred a few times. This chain links TRBV9 with TRBJ1-2, with 9 positions matching TRBD1. The CDR3 totals 15 residues. CDR1 SGDLS and CDR2 YYNGEE come from the germline V gene. Trimming removed 4 bases from V and 4 bases from J; junction bases left unmatched: 8. CDR3 region: CASSPGGTGIYGYTF. The CDR3 DNA is TGTGCCAGCAGCCCAGGAGGGACAGGGATCTATGGCTACACCTTC.

In DNA, the CDR3 is TGTGCCAGCAGCTTGGGGGTCGGGGCTAGCGGTAACACAGATACGCAGTATTTT. The encoded protein is CASSLGVGASGNTDTQYF. This rearrangement joins TRBV7-9 to TRBJ2-3; 7 bases are a match to TRBD2. The CDR3 covers 18 residues. J lost 2 bases, V lost 3 bases, and 14 bases had no gene match. The germline V gene encodes CDR1 SEHNR and CDR2 FQNEAQ (reference sequence).

Here the CDR3 reads CASSYPRAEADTQYF. DNA for the CDR3: TGTGCCAGCAGTTACCCCAGGGCAGAGGCAGATACGCAGTATTTT. The V gene is TRBV6-5, the J gene TRBJ2-3; the D gene is possibly TRBD1 (5 bases). The V end lost 2 bases, the J end lost 4 bases, and 13 bases lay between the germline ends. The germline V gene encodes CDR1 MNHEY and CDR2 SVGAGI. This CDR3 is 15 amino acids long.

The CDR3 DNA sequence: TGTGCTAGTGGTTTGGGAGGGGGCACTGAAGCTTTCTTT. Protein sequence: CASGLGGGTEAFF. This chain joins TRBV12-5 and TRBJ1-1; D is perhaps TRBD1 (6 bases). The V gene's germline CDR1 is LGHNT and CDR2 FRNRAP. The length of the CDR3 is 13 residues. Trimming stripped 1 base from V and 4 bases from J, with 7 bases between.